This T cell receptor beta chain was recorded in a study of T cells after yellow fever vaccination. The CDR3 consists of 17 residues. CDR1 and CDR2 from the germline V gene are SQVTM and ANQGSEA. V trimming: 1 base; J trimming: 4 bases; junction bases outside the gene matches: 13. Production of TCR cDNA was by 5'RACE template switching, which also added a universal primer site and UMIs. Each CDR3 protein gets one entry after TCRdb re-called the 5' RACE reads with MiXCR. The sample lists 250,000 to 400,000 distinct CDR3 sequences, approximately 4% occurring once. The chain uses TRBV29-1 and TRBJ2-1; 7 nucleotides match TRBD1. This clonotype was obtained from a man aged 18 to 35 who received the YFV17D yellow fever vaccine. The source material was PBMCs, sampled 15 days after the yellow fever booster vaccination. The CDR3 is CSVEGEIGGAGYNEQFF. CDR3 in DNA: TGCAGCGTTGAAGGGGAAATAGGGGGCGCCGGTTACAATGAGCAGTTCTTC.